This record concerns one TCR beta chain sequence. The sample is drawn from a study of blood T cell repertoires in COVID-19. This CDR3 contains 15 residues. The V gene's germline CDR1 is GTSNPN and CDR2 SVGIG (reference sequence). The junction had 8 bases not matched to a gene; V was cut back by 2 bases and J by 5 bases. Produced via immunoSEQ multiplex PCR; TCRdb's table is partial and in-frame only. The data contain tens of thousands of clones, 70% to 90% of them singletons. Sequencing was carried out using peripheral blood. This chain joins TRBV30 and TRBJ1-4; TRBD1 agrees at 7 bases. This TCR came from a man aged 25 to 45 with acute or convalescent COVID-19. CDR3 in DNA: TGTGCCTGGAGTTCCTGGACAGGTTCCAATGAAAAACTGTTTTTT. Its translation is CAWSSWTGSNEKLFF.